A selection of T cell receptor beta chains follows, all from one sample in a study of T cell changes during pregnancy in multiple sclerosis. Using immunoSEQ multiplex PCR, the repertoire was profiled, and TCRdb retains in-frame clones only, with some absent. The sample carries roughly 23,000 clones, 86% recorded once. The sample here was CD4+ T cells from peripheral blood mononuclear cells, taken in the first trimester of pregnancy. The receptors stem from a female donor in good health, enrolled as a control in a pregnancy study. Each CDR3 is given with its conserved first and last residue. Each record gives: J gene, D gene, clone size, CDR3 length, V gene, CDR3 protein, CDR3 DNA. A D gene is named only where the DNA matches it firmly. The size field is filled for only some rows; it gives once, few, many or a size class.

TRBJ2-7 | TRBD1 | . | 14 | TRBV27 | CASSLTGGPHEQYF | TGTGCCAGCAGTCTGACAGGGGGTCCCCACGAGCAGTACTTC
TRBJ1-2 | . | . | 18 | TRBV7-2 | CASSLGLAGVRKAGGYTF | TGTGCCAGCAGCTTAGGTTTGGCAGGTGTAAGGAAGGCTGGAGGCTACACCTTC
TRBJ2-1 | . | few | 18 | TRBV30 | CAWSFGPDPSAPNNEQFF | TGTGCCTGGAGTTTTGGACCTGACCCTAGCGCCCCAAACAATGAGCAGTTCTTC
TRBJ2-1 | . | . | 15 | TRBV6-5 | CASSSTGVRVNEQFF | TGTGCCAGCAGTTCCACCGGGGTTCGTGTGAATGAGCAGTTCTTC
TRBJ2-2 | . | . | 15 | TRBV7-2 | CASSFRRGATGELFF | TGTGCCAGCAGCTTCCGCAGGGGGGCCACCGGGGAGCTGTTTTTT
TRBJ2-1 | . | . | 17 | TRBV19 | CASSITTYNLVVYEQFF | TGTGCCAGTAGTATAACGACTTACAATTTGGTTGTTTATGAGCAGTTCTTC
TRBJ2-2 | TRBD2 | . | 15 | TRBV7-2 | CASSLVAGEVGELFF | TGTGCCAGCAGCTTAGTGGCGGGAGAGGTCGGGGAGCTGTTTTTT
TRBJ1-6 | TRBD1 | . | 16 | TRBV30 | CAWSSAGGAYNSPLHF | TGTGCCTGGAGTTCAGCAGGGGGCGCCTATAATTCACCCCTCCACTTT
TRBJ1-5 | TRBD1 | . | 15 | TRBV11-2 | CASSRYQGANQPQHF | TGTGCCAGCAGCAGATACCAGGGGGCCAATCAGCCCCAGCATTTT
TRBJ2-1 | TRBD2 | . | 17 | TRBV27 | CASSTLQLAGVGNEQFF | TGTGCCAGCAGTACCTTACAACTAGCGGGGGTAGGGAATGAGCAGTTCTTC
TRBJ1-6 | . | . | 13 | TRBV7-2 | CASTRRGGVALHF | TGTGCCAGCACTCGGAGGGGGGGGGTGGCCCTCCACTTT
TRBJ1-1 | TRBD1 | few | 12 | TRBV11-1 | CASSPRTGRAFF | TGTGCCAGCAGCCCTCGGACAGGTAGAGCTTTCTTT
TRBJ2-2 | TRBD1 | . | 16 | TRBV5-6 | CASSSTGTDPTGELFF | TGTGCCAGCAGCTCTACCGGGACAGATCCCACCGGGGAGCTGTTTTTT
TRBJ2-3 | TRBD2 | . | 16 | TRBV4-3 | CASSQAGGGAWDTQYF | TGCGCCAGCAGCCAAGCTGGCGGGGGGGCGTGGGATACGCAGTATTTT
TRBJ2-5 | TRBD2 | . | 16 | TRBV11-2 | CASSSPQLAGGETQYF | TGTGCCAGCAGCTCACCTCAACTAGCGGGGGGAGAGACCCAGTACTTC
TRBJ2-3 | TRBD2 | . | 14 | TRBV10-3 | CAIRGAGGPDTQYF | TGTGCCATCAGGGGAGCGGGAGGGCCGGATACGCAGTATTTT
TRBJ2-7 | TRBD2 | . | 14 | TRBV27 | CASSSSGRAGEQYF | TGTGCCAGCAGTTCTAGCGGGAGGGCGGGCGAGCAGTACTTC
TRBJ2-5 | . | . | 14 | TRBV4-1 | CASSQGAFPETQYF | TGCGCCAGCAGCCAAGGCGCATTTCCAGAGACCCAGTACTTC
TRBJ2-4 | TRBD1 | . | 12 | TRBV12-5 | CASGTAGGKTDF | TGTGCTAGTGGCACTGCAGGGGGAAAAACGGACTTC
TRBJ2-3 | TRBD2 | . | 16 | TRBV7-2 | CASSPRRGMSTDTQYF | TGTGCCAGCAGCCCCCGGCGGGGGATGAGCACAGATACGCAGTATTTT
TRBJ2-3 | TRBD2 | . | 16 | TRBV5-1 | CASSPVRGRGTDTQYF | TGCGCCAGCAGCCCGGTTCGAGGGAGGGGCACAGATACGCAGTATTTT
TRBJ2-1 | TRBD1 | . | 14 | TRBV11-3 | CASSPGQGGNEQFF | TGTGCCAGCAGCCCGGGACAGGGGGGCAATGAGCAGTTCTTC
TRBJ1-3 | TRBD1 | . | 16 | TRBV28 | CASSLWGQPSGNTIYF | TGTGCCAGCAGTTTATGGGGACAGCCCTCTGGAAACACCATATATTTT
TRBJ1-2 | . | . | 13 | TRBV4-3 | CASSQDRGYGYTF | TGCGCCAGCAGCCAAGACAGGGGCTATGGCTACACCTTC
TRBJ1-4 | TRBD1 | . | 15 | TRBV5-6 | CASSLVDRDEEKLFF | TGTGCCAGCAGCTTAGTGGACAGGGACGAGGAAAAACTGTTTTTT
TRBJ2-1 | TRBD2 | . | 15 | TRBV7-9 | CASSALTGGYNEQFF | TGTGCCAGCAGCGCCCTGACGGGGGGCTACAATGAGCAGTTCTTC
TRBJ2-7 | TRBD1 | . | 16 | TRBV10-2 | CASSPGQTGATYEQYF | TGCGCCAGCAGCCCTGGCCAGACAGGGGCCACCTACGAGCAGTACTTC
TRBJ1-2 | . | . | 13 | TRBV6-1 | CASHPGHRYGYTF | TGTGCCAGCCACCCGGGACACCGCTATGGCTACACCTTC
TRBJ2-2 | . | . | 14 | TRBV18 | CASSQLQRAGELFF | TGTGCCAGCTCACAACTCCAACGAGCCGGGGAGCTGTTTTTT
TRBJ2-6 | . | . | 16 | TRBV25-1 | CASSDSPVAGANVLTF | TGTGCCAGCAGTGACTCCCCCGTAGCTGGGGCCAACGTCCTGACTTTC
TRBJ1-2 | TRBD1 | . | 15 | TRBV27 | CASSLYRQGEYGYTF | TGTGCCAGCAGTTTATACCGACAGGGCGAATATGGCTACACCTTC
TRBJ1-2 | . | few | 13 | TRBV7-2 | CASSTGRGYGYTF | TGTGCCAGCAGCACCGGCCGAGGCTATGGCTACACCTTC
TRBJ2-7 | TRBD1 | . | 13 | TRBV29-1 | CSVLDRGPYEQYF | TGCAGCGTTTTAGACAGGGGCCCCTACGAGCAGTACTTC
TRBJ2-3 | . | . | 15 | TRBV11-2 | CASSSSPLFTDTQYF | TGTGCCAGCAGCTCTTCTCCCCTATTCACAGATACGCAGTATTTT
TRBJ2-1 | TRBD2 | few | 17 | TRBV28 | CASSLWELAGGPGEQFF | TGTGCCAGCAGTTTATGGGAACTAGCGGGAGGGCCCGGTGAGCAGTTCTTC